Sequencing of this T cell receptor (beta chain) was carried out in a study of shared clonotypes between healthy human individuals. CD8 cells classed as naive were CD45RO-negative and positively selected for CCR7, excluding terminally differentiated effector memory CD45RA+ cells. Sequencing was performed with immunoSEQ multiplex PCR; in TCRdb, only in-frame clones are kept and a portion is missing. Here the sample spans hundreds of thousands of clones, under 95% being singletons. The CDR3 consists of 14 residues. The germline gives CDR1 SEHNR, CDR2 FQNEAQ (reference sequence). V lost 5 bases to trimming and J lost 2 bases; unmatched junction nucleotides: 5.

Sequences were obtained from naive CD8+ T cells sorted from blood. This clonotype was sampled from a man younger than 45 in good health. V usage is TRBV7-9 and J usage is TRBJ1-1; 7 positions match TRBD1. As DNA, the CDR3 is TGTGCCAGCAGCGACGACAGGGTCAACACTGAAGCTTTCTTT. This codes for CASSDDRVNTEAFF.